This TCR beta chain was captured by sequencing in a study of blood T cell repertoires in COVID-19. On the study more broadly: Spain, Italy and the United States supplied samples that represented acute and convalescent COVID-19.

Source study methods: Cell counts per sample came from amplifying reference gene primers. Using immunoSEQ multiplex PCR, the repertoire was profiled, and TCRdb retains in-frame clones only, with some absent. That table is the source of V, J and clone size, and D and trimming were worked out from the DNA. The table lists some 120,000 clones, around 76% of them singletons. CDR1 SGHVS and CDR2 FQNEAQ come from the germline V gene. V lost 5 bases, J lost 7 bases, and 12 bases stayed unmatched. The CDR3 length is 17 residues. Enrolment of Seattle patients took place during active infection, and they were followed longitudinally.

The chain combines TRBV7-8 with TRBJ2-2, with 11 bases that match TRBD1. This sequence originates from an older man with COVID-19, enrolled during active disease. Material for sequencing was peripheral blood. CDR3 sequence reads: CASSNAAWTGGFGELFF. The CDR3 DNA reads as TGTGCCAGCAGCAACGCCGCTTGGACAGGGGGCTTCGGGGAGCTGTTTTTT. The full variable domain, in which reference TRBV7-8 and TRBJ2-2 provide the parts outside the CDR3, is GAGVSQSPRYKVAKRGQDVALRCDPISGHVSLFWYQQALGQGPEFLTYFQNEAQLDKSGLPSDRFFAERPEGSVSTLKIQRTQQEDSAVYLCASSNAAWTGGFGELFFGEGSRLTVL.